The rows below give T cell receptor beta chains drawn from one sample of a study of post-analysis software for immune sequencing data. From the PCR reads, TCRdb called clonotypes with MiXCR, one entry per CDR3 protein. The sample shows 430,000 or so distinct CDR3 sequences, over 30% of them seen only once. Material: blood. These receptors were taken from a girl aged 2 to 10 with multiple sclerosis. The CDR3 runs from the conserved cysteine through the conserved F or W. A D gene is named only where the DNA matches it firmly. Where a row states a size, it is once, few, many or the class of an expanded clone; other rows omit it.

CDR3 DNA	CDR3 protein	J gene	clone size	D gene	V gene
TGCGCCAGCAGCTTGGGTCGGGGAGAGGGACAAGAGACCCAGTACTTC	CASSLGRGEGQETQYF	TRBJ2-5	few	.	TRBV5-1
TGCGCCAGCAGCCTCGTCAACAGGGCGACCAATTCACCCCTCCACTTT	CASSLVNRATNSPLHF	TRBJ1-6	few	.	TRBV4-1
TGTGCCAGCAGTTTCGCCGGCACTGAAGCTTTCTTT	CASSFAGTEAFF	TRBJ1-1	few	.	TRBV12-3/TRBV12-4
TGCCCCAGCAGTCAGGACAGATCCACAACAGATACGCAGTATTTT	CPSSQDRSTTDTQYF	TRBJ2-3	.	.	TRBV5-1
TGTGCCAGCAGCTTAGTTAGTCGCGGTTGGGGAGATACGCAGTATTTT	CASSLVSRGWGDTQYF	TRBJ2-3	.	.	TRBV7-8
TGCAGTGCTAAAGACAGGTTAACCTACGAGCAGTACTTC	CSAKDRLTYEQYF	TRBJ2-7	.	.	TRBV20-1
TGTGCCAGCAGCTCACTCCCGGGGTTGAACAATGAGCAGTTCTTC	CASSSLPGLNNEQFF	TRBJ2-1	once	.	TRBV7-9
TGTGCCATCATCAGCCCCTTCACCGGGGAGCTGTTTTTT	CAIISPFTGELFF	TRBJ2-2	.	.	TRBV10-3
TGTGCCAGCAGCGGACCGCTTTCTCCAGATACGCAGTATTTT	CASSGPLSPDTQYF	TRBJ2-3	few	.	TRBV6-2/TRBV6-3
TGCGCCAGCACTATTAATCCGGGACAGGGCTCCTACGAGCAGTACTTC	CASTINPGQGSYEQYF	TRBJ2-7	few	TRBD1	TRBV5-1
TGTGCCAGCGGCATCCCTACGCGGGGAGCCAAAAACATTCAGTACTTC	CASGIPTRGAKNIQYF	TRBJ2-4	.	.	TRBV7-2
TGTGCCATCAGTGACCACCCGGGACACCAAGAGACCCAGTACTTC	CAISDHPGHQETQYF	TRBJ2-5	few	.	TRBV10-3
TGTGCCAGCAGCTTAGTTCAGGGGGACACTGAAGCTTTCTTT	CASSLVQGDTEAFF	TRBJ1-1	.	TRBD1	TRBV7-9
TGCAGTGCTAACCTAGGCTATGGCTACACCTTC	CSANLGYGYTF	TRBJ1-2	.	.	TRBV20-1
TGTGCCAGCAGCCCGTTACGTCGACAGGGGGCCTACAATGAGCAGTTCTTC	CASSPLRRQGAYNEQFF	TRBJ2-1	.	TRBD1	TRBV14
TGTGCCAGCAGGGGTAGCGGGAAATCCTACAATGAGCAGTTCTTC	CASRGSGKSYNEQFF	TRBJ2-1	once	TRBD2	TRBV28
TGTGCCAGCAGTTTGGGTATGGCCTTAAGCTCCTACAATGAGCAGTTCTTC	CASSLGMALSSYNEQFF	TRBJ2-1	.	.	TRBV27
TGTGCCAGCAGCCCCCCCGGGGGGACAGGGTCCTATGGCTACACCTTC	CASSPPGGTGSYGYTF	TRBJ1-2	.	TRBD1	TRBV28
TGTGCCAGCAGCCCAACTAGCGGGGAGAGGTGGACAGATACGCAGTATTTT	CASSPTSGERWTDTQYF	TRBJ2-3	.	TRBD2	TRBV13
TGCGCCAGCAGCCAAACGGCGCCTCGGGGAGATGAGCAGTTCTTC	CASSQTAPRGDEQFF	TRBJ2-1	many	.	TRBV4-3
TGTGCCAGCAGCTCGGCAATAGGGGTCCCCTACGAGCAGTACTTC	CASSSAIGVPYEQYF	TRBJ2-7	few	.	TRBV5-4
TGTGCCAGCAGTTACGCGATCGCGGCTCTCATCGAGACCCAGTACTTC	CASSYAIAALIETQYF	TRBJ2-5	few	.	TRBV6-2/TRBV6-3
TGTGCCAGCAGCTTAGTAGGGGACAGGGGTCCCTACGAGCAGTACTTC	CASSLVGDRGPYEQYF	TRBJ2-7	.	TRBD1	TRBV7-9
TGCAGTCCCAGAACCCGGGGGACTGAAGCTTTCTTT	CSPRTRGTEAFF	TRBJ1-1	.	.	TRBV20-1
TGCGCCAGCAGCCCCGTGGGGGGACTAGTGAGAGATGAGCAGTTCTTC	CASSPVGGLVRDEQFF	TRBJ2-1	.	TRBD2	TRBV4-3
TGTGCCAGCAGCTTTACGGGGTTTGAGCAGTTCTTC	CASSFTGFEQFF	TRBJ2-1	few	.	TRBV7-2
TGTGCCAGCAGTTACTCCGACAGATCCGAGCAGTACTTC	CASSYSDRSEQYF	TRBJ2-7	few	.	TRBV6-2/TRBV6-3